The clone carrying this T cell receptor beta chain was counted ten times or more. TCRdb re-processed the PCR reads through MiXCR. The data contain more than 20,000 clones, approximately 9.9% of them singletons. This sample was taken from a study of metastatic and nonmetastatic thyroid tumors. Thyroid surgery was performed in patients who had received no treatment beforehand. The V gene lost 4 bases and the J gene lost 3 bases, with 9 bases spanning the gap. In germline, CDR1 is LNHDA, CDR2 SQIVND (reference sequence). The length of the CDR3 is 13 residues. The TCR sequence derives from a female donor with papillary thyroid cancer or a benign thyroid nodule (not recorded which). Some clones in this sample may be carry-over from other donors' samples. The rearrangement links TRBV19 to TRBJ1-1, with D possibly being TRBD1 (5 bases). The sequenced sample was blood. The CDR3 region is CASSTQGDTEAFF. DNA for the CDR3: TGTGCCAGTAGTACCCAAGGGGACACTGAAGCTTTCTTT.